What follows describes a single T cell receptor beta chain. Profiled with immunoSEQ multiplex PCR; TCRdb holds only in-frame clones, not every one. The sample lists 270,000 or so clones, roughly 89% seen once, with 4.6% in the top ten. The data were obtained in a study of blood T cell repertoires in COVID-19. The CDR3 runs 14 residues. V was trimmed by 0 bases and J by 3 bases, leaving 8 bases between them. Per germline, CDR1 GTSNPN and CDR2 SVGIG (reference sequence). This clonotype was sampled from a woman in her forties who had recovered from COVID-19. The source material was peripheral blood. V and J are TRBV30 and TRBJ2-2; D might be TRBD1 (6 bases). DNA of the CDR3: TGTGCCTGGAGTGTACAGGGCTACACCGGGGAGCTGTTTTTT. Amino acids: CAWSVQGYTGELFF.